This is a list of T cell receptor beta chains from one sample in a study of graft-versus-host responses after intestinal transplantation. The antigens for these receptors are not known. Clones were read by immunoSEQ multiplex PCR, and TCRdb kept only the in-frame ones, dropping some. The sample holds roughly 110,000 clones, roughly 87% seen once. This sample comprised unstimulated CD4+ T cells sorted from spleen or lymph node cells, obtained before transplant. Source of these receptors: a human donor who was the organ donor for an intestinal transplant. Both conserved end residues are part of each CDR3. D genes are given only for firm matches. Clone size, where shown, is once, few, many, or a class for clones that have expanded.

j_call: TRBJ2-3; v_call: TRBV2; cdr3_length: 15; clone_size: NA; d_call: TRBD2; cdr3_aa: CASRTSGRASDTQYF; cdr3_nt: TGTGCCAGCAGAACTAGCGGGAGGGCCTCGGATACGCAGTATTTT
j_call: TRBJ1-1; v_call: TRBV20-1; cdr3_length: 11; clone_size: NA; d_call: NA; cdr3_aa: CSAGQNTEAFF; cdr3_nt: TGCAGTGCGGGACAGAACACTGAAGCTTTCTTT
j_call: TRBJ1-2; v_call: TRBV6-1; cdr3_length: 12; clone_size: NA; d_call: TRBD1; cdr3_aa: CASGQGIVGYTF; cdr3_nt: TGTGCCAGCGGACAGGGTATAGTAGGCTACACCTTC
j_call: TRBJ2-5; v_call: TRBV12-5; cdr3_length: 11; clone_size: NA; d_call: NA; cdr3_aa: CASGLGETQYF; cdr3_nt: TGTGCTAGTGGTTTGGGAGAGACCCAGTACTTC
j_call: TRBJ2-5; v_call: TRBV29-1; cdr3_length: 12; clone_size: once; d_call: NA; cdr3_aa: CSGVGAGETQYF; cdr3_nt: TGCAGCGGGGTAGGGGCAGGGGAGACCCAGTACTTC
j_call: TRBJ2-5; v_call: TRBV7-8; cdr3_length: 14; clone_size: NA; d_call: NA; cdr3_aa: CASSFGHPQETQYF; cdr3_nt: TGTGCCAGCAGCTTCGGACACCCTCAAGAGACCCAGTACTTC
j_call: TRBJ2-1; v_call: TRBV28; cdr3_length: 16; clone_size: NA; d_call: TRBD1; cdr3_aa: CASSLPGTGITNEQFF; cdr3_nt: TGTGCCAGCAGTTTACCTGGGACAGGGATAACTAATGAGCAGTTCTTC
j_call: TRBJ2-7; v_call: TRBV11-2; cdr3_length: 15; clone_size: NA; d_call: NA; cdr3_aa: CASSFRSRAREEQYF; cdr3_nt: TGTGCCAGCAGCTTCAGGTCCCGGGCCCGGGAGGAGCAGTACTTC
j_call: TRBJ1-5; v_call: TRBV29-1; cdr3_length: 14; clone_size: NA; d_call: TRBD1; cdr3_aa: CSVSGQGANQPQHF; cdr3_nt: TGCAGCGTGTCGGGACAGGGGGCGAATCAGCCCCAGCATTTT
j_call: TRBJ2-1; v_call: TRBV10-3; cdr3_length: 15; clone_size: NA; d_call: NA; cdr3_aa: CAISAQGGAYNEQFF; cdr3_nt: TGTGCCATCAGTGCGCAGGGGGGAGCCTACAATGAGCAGTTCTTC
j_call: TRBJ2-5; v_call: TRBV2; cdr3_length: 17; clone_size: few; d_call: TRBD2; cdr3_aa: CASRLAGLAGAGETQYF; cdr3_nt: TGTGCCAGCAGACTCGCCGGACTAGCGGGAGCCGGGGAGACCCAGTACTTC
j_call: TRBJ1-3; v_call: TRBV7-9; cdr3_length: 16; clone_size: NA; d_call: NA; cdr3_aa: CASSLAQPGPGNTIYF; cdr3_nt: TGTGCCAGCAGCTTAGCGCAACCAGGGCCTGGAAACACCATATATTTT
j_call: TRBJ2-7; v_call: TRBV15; cdr3_length: 19; clone_size: NA; d_call: TRBD2; cdr3_aa: CATSRGTSGGGYLSYEQYF; cdr3_nt: TGTGCCACCAGCAGAGGGACTAGCGGGGGCGGCTACCTCTCCTACGAGCAGTACTTC
j_call: TRBJ2-7; v_call: TRBV18; cdr3_length: 14; clone_size: NA; d_call: TRBD2; cdr3_aa: CASSPSGGYYEQYF; cdr3_nt: TGTGCCAGCTCACCTAGCGGGGGCTATTACGAGCAGTACTTC
j_call: TRBJ1-6; v_call: TRBV6-1; cdr3_length: 17; clone_size: NA; d_call: NA; cdr3_aa: CASSEDGWGARNSPLHF; cdr3_nt: TGTGCCAGCAGTGAAGATGGTTGGGGGGCGAGAAATTCACCCCTCCACTTT
j_call: TRBJ2-7; v_call: TRBV18; cdr3_length: 15; clone_size: NA; d_call: TRBD1; cdr3_aa: CASSRGQVTSYEQYF; cdr3_nt: TGTGCCAGCTCGCGGGGACAGGTGACCTCCTACGAGCAGTACTTC
j_call: TRBJ2-1; v_call: TRBV5-4; cdr3_length: 16; clone_size: NA; d_call: TRBD1; cdr3_aa: CASSGSGTGEVNEQFF; cdr3_nt: TGTGCCAGCAGCGGATCCGGGACAGGGGAGGTAAATGAGCAGTTCTTC
j_call: TRBJ2-6; v_call: TRBV4-2; cdr3_length: 16; clone_size: NA; d_call: NA; cdr3_aa: CASSQDRGAGANVLTF; cdr3_nt: TGTGCCAGCAGCCAAGATCGAGGGGCCGGGGCCAACGTCCTGACTTTC
j_call: TRBJ2-7; v_call: TRBV10-3; cdr3_length: 14; clone_size: NA; d_call: NA; cdr3_aa: CAISPGPPPHEQYF; cdr3_nt: TGTGCCATCAGTCCGGGACCCCCTCCGCACGAGCAGTACTTC
j_call: TRBJ2-2; v_call: TRBV19; cdr3_length: 18; clone_size: NA; d_call: TRBD2; cdr3_aa: CASSIDRGGGLGTGELFF; cdr3_nt: TGTGCCAGTAGTATAGATCGAGGCGGGGGGCTCGGCACCGGGGAGCTGTTTTTT
j_call: TRBJ2-3; v_call: TRBV18; cdr3_length: 13; clone_size: NA; d_call: NA; cdr3_aa: CASSPQGFDTQYF; cdr3_nt: TGTGCCAGCTCACCACAGGGGTTCGATACGCAGTATTTT
j_call: TRBJ1-2; v_call: TRBV5-1; cdr3_length: 14; clone_size: NA; d_call: TRBD1; cdr3_aa: CASSLGGQGYGYTF; cdr3_nt: TGCGCCAGCAGCTTGGGTGGACAGGGCTATGGCTACACCTTC